Presented here are 5 T cell receptor beta chains from one specimen sequenced in a study of neoadjuvant anti-PD-1 for oral cavity cancer. This table comes from immunoSEQ multiplex PCR, and its TCRdb copy is limited to in-frame clones, with some not included. The data hold about 15,000 clones, with about 72% observed a single time. Sequencing used PBMCs, obtained before nivolumab (anti-PD-1) treatment. These receptors were collected from a person aged 40 to 85 with oral cavity squamous cell carcinoma.

V usage is TRBV5-8 and J usage is TRBJ1-2; 7 bases are shared with TRBD1. From germline, CDR1 is SGHTS and CDR2 YDEGEE. With 0 bases clipped from V and 5 bases from J, the junction kept 4 bases outside the gene matches. This CDR3 contains 14 residues. DNA of the CDR3: TGTGCCAGCAGCTTGGTAGACAGGGAATATGGCTACACCTTC. As protein: CASSLVDREYGYTF.

The rearrangement joins TRBV5-4 to TRBJ2-1; 9 nucleotides match TRBD1. V shed 4 bases and J 8 bases; nucleotides not matched to a gene: 7. This CDR3 has 14 residues. Germline V CDR1 and CDR2: SGHNT, YYREEE (reference sequence). CDR3 sequence reads: CASSPRQGGHEQFF. For the CDR3, the DNA is TGTGCCAGCAGCCCGAGACAGGGGGGGCATGAGCAGTTCTTC. Full variable domain (rest looked up from reference TRBV5-4 and TRBJ2-1): ETGVTQSPTHLIKTRGQQVTLRCSSQSGHNTVSWYQQALGQGPQFIFQYYREEENGRGNFPPRFSGLQFPNYSSELNVNALELDDSALYLCASSPRQGGHEQFFGPGTRLTVL.

The chain is built from TRBV2 and TRBJ2-1, with D hard to call. CDR1 and CDR2 from the germline V gene are SNHLY and FYNNEI. The CDR3 covers 16 residues. The germline V and J ends were trimmed by 1 base and 5 bases, with 15 bases remaining between them. The CDR3 nucleotides are TGTGCCAGCAGTGAAGGGTCTTCTTCCTTCGACAATGAGCAGTTCTTC. It specifies CASSEGSSSFDNEQFF.

This sequence joins TRBV5-1 and TRBJ2-3; tentatively, D is TRBD1 or TRBD2 (5 bases each). This CDR3 contains 15 residues. Per the germline V gene, CDR1 is SGHRS and CDR2 is YFSETQ. The germline V and J ends were trimmed by 3 bases and 1 base, with 12 bases remaining between them. DNA for the CDR3: TGCGCCAGCAGCTCGAGGGACGGCGGCACAGATACGCAGTATTTT. The encoded protein is CASSSRDGGTDTQYF.

V is TRBV10-3 and J is TRBJ1-2, with 12 bases fitting TRBD1. The germline V gene encodes CDR1 ENHRY and CDR2 SYGVKD. Germline trimming cut 0 bases from V and 7 bases from J; bases unmatched to any gene: 3. The CDR3 extends over 15 amino acids. The CDR3 DNA follows: TGTGCCATCAGTGAGTCACCGGGACAGGGGGCTGGCTACACCTTC. It specifies CAISESPGQGAGYTF.